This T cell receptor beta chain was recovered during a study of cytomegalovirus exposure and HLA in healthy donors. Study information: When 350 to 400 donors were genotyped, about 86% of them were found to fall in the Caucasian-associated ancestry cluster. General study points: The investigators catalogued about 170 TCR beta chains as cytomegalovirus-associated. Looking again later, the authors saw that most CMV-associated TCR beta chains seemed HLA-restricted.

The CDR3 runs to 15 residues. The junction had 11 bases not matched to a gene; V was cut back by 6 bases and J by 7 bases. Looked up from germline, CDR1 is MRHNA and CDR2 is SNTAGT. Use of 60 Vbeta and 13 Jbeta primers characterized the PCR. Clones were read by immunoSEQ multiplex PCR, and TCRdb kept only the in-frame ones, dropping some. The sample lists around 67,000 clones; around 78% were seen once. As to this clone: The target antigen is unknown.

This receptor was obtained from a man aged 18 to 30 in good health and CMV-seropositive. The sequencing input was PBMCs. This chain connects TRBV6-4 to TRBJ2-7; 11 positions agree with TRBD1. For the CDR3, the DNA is TGTGCCAGCAGCCATCCTCCGGGACAGGGGGGGGAGCAGTACTTC. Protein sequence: CASSHPPGQGGEQYF.